This T cell receptor (beta chain) was recorded in a study of T cell repertoires in cytomegalovirus infection. Study-level results: Totalled public TCR beta family frequency picked out people who carried CMV plus the relevant HLA.

This clonotype turned up a few times. Its matching antigen is unknown. TCRdb reprocessed the reads via MiXCR and lists one record per CDR3 protein. This table has hundreds of thousands of distinct CDR3 sequences, approximately 24% appearing once. The CDR3 length is 14 residues. Trimming removed 5 bases from V and 1 base from J, with 11 bases in between. CDR1 and CDR2 (germline): SGHTA, FQGTGA. The TCR was taken from a human donor in good health (CMV status not recorded). Some clones in this sample may be carry-over from other donors' samples. The chain carries TRBV7-3 and TRBJ1-1; unclear D gene. The material sequenced was CD8+ T cells from PBMCs. CDR3 sequence: CASSATLGNTEAFF. DNA for the CDR3: TGTGCCAGCAGCGCAACCTTGGGGAACACTGAAGCTTTCTTT.